The 29 T cell receptor beta chains below all came from one sample that was sequenced in a study of blood T cell repertoires in COVID-19. Sequenced by immunoSEQ multiplex PCR; TCRdb stores in-frame clones only, minus some. This sample has roughly 55,000 clones, with roughly four fifths found just once. The specimen sequenced was peripheral blood. These receptors were collected from a woman aged 60 to 75 with acute or convalescent COVID-19.

The gene calls are TRBV5-6 and TRBJ1-4, with 10 bases aligning to TRBD1. V lost 2 bases, J lost 7 bases, and 2 bases stayed unmatched. Germline V lookup: CDR1 SGHDT, CDR2 YYEEEE. The CDR3 is made up of 14 amino acids. This CDR3 reads CASSLGTGVEKLFF. The CDR3, as DNA: TGTGCCAGCAGCTTAGGGACAGGGGTTGAAAAACTGTTTTTT. Full variable domain (rest looked up from reference TRBV5-6 and TRBJ1-4): DAGVTQSPTHLIKTRGQQVTLRCSPKSGHDTVSWYQQALGQGPQFIFQYYEEEERQRGNFPDRFSGHQFPNYSSELNVNALLLGDSALYLCASSLGTGVEKLFFGSGTQLSVL.

The V and J genes are TRBV9 and TRBJ1-3, with D maybe TRBD1 (5 bases). V gave up 2 bases and J gave up 0 bases, with 9 bases separating them. Germline V gives CDR1 SGDLS, CDR2 YYNGEE. The CDR3 consists of 15 residues. The CDR3 sequence: CASSVTAISGNTIYF. In DNA, the CDR3 is TGTGCCAGCAGCGTGACAGCGATCTCTGGAAACACCATATATTTT.

The chain links TRBV5-6 to TRBJ2-1, with TRBD2 matching over 7 bases. The CDR3 length is 18 residues. From germline, CDR1 is SGHDT and CDR2 YYEEEE. The junction had 14 bases not matched to a gene; V was cut back by 4 bases and J by 1 base. The CDR3 spells CASSATGVAGSSYNEQFF. The CDR3 DNA sequence: TGTGCCAGCAGCGCTACCGGAGTAGCGGGTAGTTCCTACAATGAGCAGTTCTTC. The full variable domain, with the rest looked up from reference TRBV5-6 and TRBJ2-1, is DAGVTQSPTHLIKTRGQQVTLRCSPKSGHDTVSWYQQALGQGPQFIFQYYEEEERQRGNFPDRFSGHQFPNYSSELNVNALLLGDSALYLCASSATGVAGSSYNEQFFGPGTRLTVL.

CDR3 nucleotides: TGTGCCAGCAGCGTAGCGGCGGGAGGGAACGAGCAGTACTTC. It codes for CASSVAAGGNEQYF. V usage is TRBV9 and J usage is TRBJ2-7, with 9 nucleotides matching TRBD2. V shed 0 bases and J 5 bases; nucleotides not matched to a gene: 3. The germline V gene encodes CDR1 SGDLS and CDR2 YYNGEE. This CDR3 region has 14 residues.

J is TRBJ2-4 and V is TRBV30; no clear D. From germline, CDR1 is GTSNPN and CDR2 SVGIG (reference sequence). V lost 3 bases, J lost 5 bases, and 8 bases lay in between. The CDR3 covers 12 residues. DNA for the CDR3: TGTGCCTGGAGCACATCCGAAAACATTCAGTACTTC. Residues: CAWSTSENIQYF.

The V gene is TRBV6-1, the J gene TRBJ1-2; D gene uncertain. Trimming took 1 base from V and 4 from J, leaving 13 bases between them. In germline, CDR1 is MNHNS, CDR2 SASEGT. The CDR3 totals 15 residues. As DNA, the CDR3 is TGTGCCAGCAGTGAAGTATCACTGGTCGCCTATGGCTACACCTTC. It encodes CASSEVSLVAYGYTF.

This clone was detected a few times. The chain employs TRBV15 and TRBJ1-3; no firm D call. CDR3 length: 15 amino acids. Trimming removed 0 bases at V and 2 bases at J, with 8 bases between. Germline-derived CDR1 and CDR2 are LNHNV and YYDKDF (reference sequence). CDR3 amino acids: CATSRDRSPGNTIYF. The CDR3 nucleotides are TGTGCCACCAGCAGAGATAGATCCCCTGGAAACACCATATATTTT.

This chain links TRBV5-5 with TRBJ2-5; D unresolved. V was clipped by 4 bases and J by 0 bases, with 10 bases between them. The germline V gene has CDR1 SGHKS and CDR2 YYEKEE (reference sequence). The CDR3 spans 14 residues. The CDR3 is CASSRNSNQETQYF. CDR3 DNA: TGTGCCAGCAGCAGAAACAGCAACCAAGAGACCCAGTACTTC.

CDR3 in DNA: TGTGCCAGCAGTAAGACTAGCGGAGAAAACATTCAGTACTTC. Its protein is CASSKTSGENIQYF. The rearrangement links TRBV6-5 to TRBJ2-4; 9 bases match TRBD2. Per the germline V gene, CDR1 is MNHEY and CDR2 is SVGAGI. V lost 5 bases, J lost 5 bases, and 4 bases stayed unmatched. This CDR3 contains 14 residues.

Only one count was recorded for this clone. The rearrangement uses TRBV7-3 and TRBJ2-7, with a weak D call TRBD1 (6 bases). CDR3 length equals 15 residues. Germline V lookup: CDR1 SGHTA, CDR2 FQGTGA. Trimming removed 5 bases from V and 0 bases from J, with 14 bases in between. CDR3 bases: TGTGCCAGCAGCCTGACAGGAGCACCCTCCTACGAGCAGTACTTC. Its protein is CASSLTGAPSYEQYF.

The V gene is TRBV6-5, the J gene TRBJ1-2, with D tentatively TRBD1 (5 bases). Germline V lookup: CDR1 MNHEY, CDR2 SVGAGI. This CDR3 has 15 residues. Trimming took 7 bases from V and 0 from J, leaving 15 bases between them. The CDR3 loop reads CASKERDGTNYGYTF. The CDR3 bases are TGTGCCAGCAAAGAGCGGGACGGTACTAACTATGGCTACACCTTC.

This clone appeared a few times. The chain recombines TRBV19 with TRBJ1-4, with D unresolved. With 3 bases removed from V and 7 bases from J, the gap between germline ends came to 12 bases. Germline V gene lookup returns CDR1 LNHDA and CDR2 SQIVND (reference sequence). The CDR3 has 14 amino acids. This CDR3 is CASSMFGGGEKLFF. The CDR3 nucleotides read TGTGCCAGTAGTATGTTCGGTGGAGGTGAAAAACTGTTTTTT.

This chain connects TRBV7-8 to TRBJ2-7; 7 bases map to TRBD1. This CDR3 contains 15 residues. V was clipped by 4 bases and J by 4 bases; unmatched bases: 10. In germline, CDR1 is SGHVS, CDR2 FQNEAQ. The CDR3 sequence: CASSSDRVTSYEQYF. The CDR3 nucleotides read TGTGCCAGCAGCTCTGACAGGGTGACCTCTTACGAGCAGTACTTC.

The J gene is TRBJ2-7, the V gene TRBV2, with 11 bases aligning to TRBD1. The CDR3 spans 13 residues. Germline trimming cut 8 bases from V and 4 bases from J; bases unmatched to any gene: 4. From germline, CDR1 is SNHLY and CDR2 FYNNEI. CDR3 sequence reads: CASGRDRGYEQYF. The CDR3 DNA sequence: TGTGCCAGCGGTCGGGACAGGGGGTACGAGCAGTACTTC.

V gene TRBV7-2 combines with J gene TRBJ1-5, with a tentative D call TRBD1 (5 bases). The CDR3 is 16 amino acids. V was trimmed by 5 bases and J by 2 bases, leaving 16 bases between them. Germline CDR1 reads SGHTA; CDR2 reads FQGNSA. In DNA form, the CDR3 reads TGTGCCAGCAGCCGGGGGGGAATGGGAGGCAATCAGCCCCAGCATTTT. Translating gives CASSRGGMGGNQPQHF. The full variable domain, its missing parts supplied by reference TRBV7-2 and TRBJ1-5, is GAGVSQSPSNKVTEKGKDVELRCDPISGHTALYWYRQSLGQGLEFLIYFQGNSAPDKSGLPSDRFSAERTGGSVSTLTIQRTQQEDSAVYLCASSRGGMGGNQPQHFGDGTRLSIL.

The chain links TRBV30 to TRBJ1-5; 7 nucleotides agree with TRBD1. V lost 3 bases to trimming and J lost 7 bases; unmatched junction nucleotides: 6. The CDR3 has 13 residues. Germline V gives CDR1 GTSNPN, CDR2 SVGIG (reference sequence). DNA of the CDR3: TGTGCCTGGAGCGGCAGGGACAGCCAGCCCCAGCATTTT. Protein product: CAWSGRDSQPQHF.

The chain has TRBV5-1 and TRBJ2-7; D gene uncertain. In germline, CDR1 is SGHRS, CDR2 YFSETQ. This CDR3 comprises 12 residues. Trimming removed 4 bases from V and 3 bases from J, with 8 bases in between. Here the CDR3 reads CASSHSSYEQYF. In nucleotides, the CDR3 is TGCGCCAGCAGCCACAGCAGCTACGAGCAGTACTTC.

This sequence joins TRBV27 and TRBJ1-2; TRBD1 aligns across 8 bases. The CDR3 totals 12 residues. Germline trimming cut 6 bases from V and 7 bases from J; bases unmatched to any gene: 4. The germline CDR1 and CDR2 sequences are MNHEY and SMNVEV (reference sequence). This chain's CDR3 is CASSRTGSGYTF. CDR3 bases: TGTGCCAGCAGCAGGACAGGGAGTGGCTACACCTTC.

The rearrangement links TRBV11-2 to TRBJ1-1; D may be TRBD1 (5 bases). V was shortened by 8 bases and J by 6 bases, with 19 bases between the two germline ends. CDR1 is SGHAT and CDR2 is FQNNGV in the germline V gene. The CDR3 totals 14 residues. CDR3 coding DNA: TGTGCCAGCGGCCCTTTGGGGGGTGTTGCTGAAGCTTTCTTT. Translation: CASGPLGGVAEAFF.

The chain carries TRBV5-1 and TRBJ1-1, with 7 bases aligning to TRBD1. The trim removed 4 bases at V and 5 bases at J, leaving 11 bases unmatched. CDR3 length: 15 residues. The germline CDR1 and CDR2 sequences are SGHRS and YFSETQ. The CDR3 bases are TGCGCCAGCAGCCTGGGACCAGGGGGAAGTACTGAAGCTTTCTTT. As protein: CASSLGPGGSTEAFF.

The chain is built from TRBV6-5 and TRBJ2-1; 10 positions match TRBD2. Germline V gives CDR1 MNHEY, CDR2 SVGAGI. The trim removed 8 bases at V and 2 bases at J, leaving 3 bases unmatched. CDR3 length: 14 amino acids. CDR3 DNA sequence: TGTGCCAGCCAGCGGGGGGGCACCTACAATGAGCAGTTCTTC. Translated, it gives CASQRGGTYNEQFF.

There are a few counts of this clone. The chain combines TRBV5-5 with TRBJ2-7, with D perhaps TRBD1 (6 bases). CDR3 length: 14 residues. The germline V gene encodes CDR1 SGHKS and CDR2 YYEKEE (reference sequence). V gave up 2 bases and J gave up 2 bases, with 11 bases separating them. DNA for the CDR3: TGTGCCAGCAGCTTAACAGGGACGACCTACGAGCAGTACTTC. Translation gives CASSLTGTTYEQYF.

In its sample, this clone was seen a few times. This chain uses TRBV10-3 with TRBJ1-3; D gene uncertain. Trimming removed 5 bases at V and 1 base at J, with 15 bases between. CDR3 length: 16 amino acids. Germline V gene data show CDR1 as ENHRY and CDR2 as SYGVKD. The CDR3 reads CAISPISRRSGNTIYF. The CDR3 region has the DNA TGTGCCATCAGTCCTATATCCCGAAGATCTGGAAACACCATATATTTT.

The V call is TRBV28, the J call TRBJ1-2, with no clear D. This CDR3 has 12 amino acids. Trimming removed 7 bases from V and 5 bases from J, with 11 bases in between. Germline V gene lookup returns CDR1 MDHEN and CDR2 SYDVKM. CDR3 nucleotides: TGTGCCAGCACCTCTAGGAGGTATGGCTACACCTTC. Protein: CASTSRRYGYTF.

The chain is built from TRBV9 and TRBJ2-2; 7 bases map to TRBD2. Germline CDR1 SGDLS, CDR2 YYNGEE. J lost 7 bases, V lost 3 bases, and 12 bases had no gene match. This CDR3 spans 16 amino acids. CDR3 sequence: CASSARTRGSNGELFF. CDR3 coding DNA: TGTGCCAGCAGCGCCCGGACTAGAGGTAGTAACGGGGAGCTGTTTTTT.

The rearrangement links TRBV5-5 to TRBJ2-4; D perhaps matches TRBD2 (5 bases). V dropped 4 bases and J dropped 1 base, with 12 bases sitting between them. There are 15 residues in the CDR3. Germline CDR1 reads SGHKS; CDR2 reads YYEKEE (reference sequence). CDR3 region: CASSRDGMAKNIQYF. CDR3 DNA: TGTGCCAGCAGCCGTGACGGGATGGCCAAAAACATTCAGTACTTC.

The chain recombines TRBV4-1 with TRBJ1-2; D ambiguous. From germline, CDR1 is MGHRA and CDR2 YSYEKL. The CDR3 loop spans 14 amino acids. The V gene lost 0 bases and the J gene lost 4 bases, with 9 bases spanning the gap. The CDR3: CASSQDLRAYGYTF. CDR3 coding DNA: TGCGCCAGCAGCCAAGATTTGAGGGCCTATGGCTACACCTTC.

This rearrangement joins TRBV7-2 to TRBJ1-1, with D maybe TRBD1 (5 bases). This CDR3 is 15 amino acids long. Germline CDR1 is SGHTA and CDR2 is FQGNSA. V was pared by 3 bases and J by 4 bases, with 15 bases between. The CDR3 region has the DNA TGTGCCAGCAGCTTGACTCGTGGGGCAGGCACTGAAGCTTTCTTT. The encoded protein is CASSLTRGAGTEAFF.

This clone has only one observation. The chain joins TRBV11-3 to TRBJ2-3; perhaps TRBD2 as D (6 bases). This CDR3 comprises 15 residues. Per the germline V gene, CDR1 is SGHNT and CDR2 is YENEEA. Trimming stripped 5 bases from V and 2 bases from J, with 14 bases between. CDR3 protein: CASSPAGPDTDTQYF. CDR3 coding DNA: TGTGCCAGCAGCCCAGCGGGTCCCGACACAGATACGCAGTATTTT. Supplemented by reference TRBV11-3 and TRBJ2-3, the full variable domain reads EAGVVQSPRYKIIEKKQPVAFWCNPISGHNTLYWYLQNLGQGPELLIRYENEEAVDDSQLPKDRFSAERLKGVDSTLKIQPAELGDSAVYLCASSPAGPDTDTQYFGPGTRLTVL.